The 6 T cell receptor beta chains below were found in one sample sequenced in a study of cytomegalovirus exposure and HLA in healthy donors. PCR employed 60 Vbeta and 13 Jbeta primers. Using immunoSEQ multiplex PCR, the repertoire was profiled, and TCRdb retains in-frame clones only, with some absent. The sample gives approximately 190,000 clones, around 73% of which show up once; around 2.2% is in the top ten. Input material: PBMCs. Every receptor here comes from a woman in her twenties or thirties in good health and CMV-seropositive.

This chain connects TRBV6-5 to TRBJ2-1, with D maybe TRBD1 (5 bases). The length of the CDR3 is 13 residues. The V and J ends lost 6 bases and 3 bases respectively, with 9 bases between them. Germline V gives CDR1 MNHEY, CDR2 SVGAGI. DNA for the CDR3: TGTGCCAGCAGACCCACAGGCTACAATGAGCAGTTCTTC. Translated, it gives CASRPTGYNEQFF.

The chain employs TRBV10-3 and TRBJ1-2, with D uncertain. V shed 9 bases and J shed 8 bases, with 10 bases lying between them. Germline V gene lookup returns CDR1 ENHRY and CDR2 SYGVKD. This CDR3 has 10 amino acids. The CDR3 protein is CAIYSRGYTF. In nucleotides, the CDR3 is TGTGCCATTTACTCCCGGGGCTACACCTTC.

The chain recombines TRBV5-6 with TRBJ2-5; D is possibly TRBD2 (6 bases). Trimming removed 4 bases from V and 6 bases from J, with 19 bases in between. CDR1 is SGHDT, CDR2 YYEEEE, per germline. This CDR3 comprises 15 residues. CDR3 DNA sequence: TGTGCCAGCAGCACGGGCCCTAGCGACTTTCAGACCCAGTACTTC. Its translation: CASSTGPSDFQTQYF.

To note about this clone: Compared with germline, one end of the junction differs, possibly owing to a read error. The rearrangement links TRBV6-1 to TRBJ1-4; D unresolved. This CDR3 contains 14 residues. CDR1 and CDR2 (germline): MNHNS, SASEGT. In nucleotides, the CDR3 is TGTGCCAGCAATGAACTCGCAACTAATGAAAAACTGTTTTTT. Protein sequence: CASNELATNEKLFF.

This clone was seen only once. The chain employs TRBV5-5 and TRBJ1-5, with D perhaps TRBD1 (5 bases). Germline CDR1 SGHKS, CDR2 YYEKEE (reference sequence). Deletions cut 2 bases from V and 4 bases from J, with 13 bases between. CDR3 length: 15 amino acids. CDR3 residues: CASSFGGWGNQPQHF. DNA for the CDR3: TGTGCCAGCAGCTTTGGGGGGTGGGGGAATCAGCCCCAGCATTTT.

CDR3 DNA: TGTGCCAGCAGCCGGAGCACAGGGGGCTCTGGAAACACCATATATTTT. Translating gives CASSRSTGGSGNTIYF. The V gene is TRBV28, the J gene TRBJ1-3, with 8 nucleotides matching TRBD1. J gave up 0 bases and V 6 bases, and 7 bases lay outside the gene matches. The CDR3 length is 16 residues. CDR1 MDHEN and CDR2 SYDVKM come from the germline V gene. The complete variable domain, with remaining parts taken from reference TRBV28 and TRBJ1-3, reads DVKVTQSSRYLVKRTGEKVFLECVQDMDHENMFWYRQDPGLGLRLIYFSYDVKMKEKGDIPEGYSVSREKKERFSLILESASTNQTSMYLCASSRSTGGSGNTIYFGEGSWLTVV.